This is a list of T cell receptor beta chains from one sample in a study of blood T cell repertoires in COVID-19. The data were produced by immunoSEQ multiplex PCR, yet TCRdb's version contains in-frame clones alone and is incomplete. The table has under 350,000 clones, around 82% seen once. Sequencing input: peripheral blood. Receptors were obtained from a woman aged 45 to 65 who had recovered from COVID-19. Each CDR3 is given with its conserved first and last residue. A D gene is named only where the DNA matches it firmly. Rows give clone size only sometimes, using once, few, many, or a class for an expanded clone.

CDR3,DNA,V,size,J,D
CASSNTGTGKEKLFF,TGTGCCAGCAGCAATACGGGAACAGGGAAGGAAAAACTGTTTTTT,TRBV5-4,many,TRBJ1-4,-
CASGTGIAYEQYF,TGTGCCAGCGGGACAGGCATTGCCTACGAGCAGTACTTC,TRBV28,-,TRBJ2-7,TRBD1
CASSTGTGLGYTF,TGTGCCAGCAGTACCGGGACAGGGCTTGGCTACACCTTC,TRBV12-3/TRBV12-4,-,TRBJ1-2,TRBD1
CASSPRQGNYEQYF,TGTGCCAGCAGCCCGCGACAGGGGAACTACGAGCAGTACTTC,TRBV7-3,-,TRBJ2-7,TRBD1
CASSWDSGSLNEQFF,TGTGCCAGCAGCTGGGATAGCGGGAGTCTGAATGAGCAGTTCTTC,TRBV5-4,-,TRBJ2-1,TRBD2
CATRVSSGNTIYF,TGTGCCACCCGAGTGAGCTCTGGAAACACCATATATTTT,TRBV6-5,-,TRBJ1-3,-
CASSPHTAPITEAFF,TGTGCCAGCAGTCCCCACACAGCCCCAATCACTGAAGCTTTCTTT,TRBV28,-,TRBJ1-1,-
CASSPDRGGDNEQFF,TGTGCCAGCAGCCCGGACAGGGGAGGGGACAATGAGCAGTTCTTC,TRBV7-3,-,TRBJ2-1,TRBD1
CASRPGDQFGYGYTF,TGCGCCAGCCGACCGGGAGACCAATTTGGCTATGGCTACACCTTC,TRBV5-1,few,TRBJ1-2,-
CASSLKPPRRVSGANVLTF,TGTGCCAGCAGTTTAAAGCCCCCTCGGCGGGTCTCTGGGGCCAACGTCCTGACTTTC,TRBV27,-,TRBJ2-6,-
CATSDSTGTPIGETQYF,TGTGCCACCAGTGATTCTACCGGGACTCCGATCGGAGAGACCCAGTACTTC,TRBV24-1,-,TRBJ2-5,-
CASSYRDRSYEQYF,TGTGCCAGCAGTTATCGGGACAGATCCTACGAGCAGTACTTC,TRBV6-5,few,TRBJ2-7,TRBD1
CASSAPGRGELYNEQFF,TGTGCCAGCAGTGCTCCGGGGCGGGGGGAACTCTACAATGAGCAGTTCTTC,TRBV2,-,TRBJ2-1,TRBD2
CASSSTDGSPNVLTF,TGTGCCAGCAGTTCCACCGACGGGAGCCCCAACGTCCTGACTTTC,TRBV6-2/TRBV6-3,few,TRBJ2-6,-
CASSDGRGDQPQHF,TGTGCCAGCAGTGACGGCAGGGGAGATCAGCCCCAGCATTTT,TRBV2,-,TRBJ1-5,-
CASSNRASGDYEQYF,TGTGCCAGTAGTAATCGGGCTAGCGGGGACTACGAGCAGTACTTC,TRBV19,-,TRBJ2-7,TRBD2
CASSQDRGGRPSTDTQYF,TGCGCCAGCAGCCAAGATCGTGGGGGGAGGCCCTCCACAGATACGCAGTATTTT,TRBV4-1,-,TRBJ2-3,-